A single sample gave rise to the 20 T cell receptor beta chains below, sequenced in a study of Tregs in tolerant kidney transplant recipients. The protocol was immunoSEQ multiplex PCR, while the TCRdb copy is restricted to in-frame clones and leaves out a portion. The table shows about 240,000 clones, with 80% to 85% occurring only once. Sample: CD4+ T cells from blood. These receptors originate from a human donor in good health.

This clone appeared a few times. V usage is TRBV14 and J usage is TRBJ1-1, with 9 bases aligning to TRBD1. This CDR3 comprises 15 residues. Germline loops: CDR1 SGHDN, CDR2 FVKESK. V was clipped by 2 bases and J by 6 bases; unmatched bases: 7. CDR3 loop: CASSQTGGVRSEAFF. In DNA, the CDR3 is TGTGCCAGCAGCCAAACAGGGGGCGTCAGGTCTGAAGCTTTCTTT.

The chain employs TRBV7-9 and TRBJ2-3; perhaps TRBD2 as D (5 bases). Deletions cut 1 base from V and 12 bases from J, with 20 bases between. The germline V gene has CDR1 SEHNR and CDR2 FQNEAQ (reference sequence). CDR3 length equals 15 residues. Here the CDR3 DNA reads TGTGCCAGCAGCTTAGTTTCCTCCCTTGGGAGCGGCCAGTATTTT. Protein: CASSLVSSLGSGQYF.

The V and J genes are TRBV4-2 and TRBJ2-1; D assignment may be TRBD1 or TRBD2 (5 bases each). V dropped 6 bases and J dropped 6 bases, with 15 bases sitting between them. This CDR3 region has 14 residues. Germline assignment: CDR1 LGHNA and CDR2 YNFKEQ. The CDR3, as DNA: TGTGCCAGCAGAGCTGGGACGGATTCCAATGAGCAGTTCTTC. It encodes CASRAGTDSNEQFF.

This chain joins TRBV18 and TRBJ2-3, with TRBD1 matching over 9 bases. Germline CDR1 is KGHSH and CDR2 is LQKENI. Germline trimming cut 2 bases from V and 6 bases from J; bases unmatched to any gene: 6. The CDR3 length is 15 residues. The CDR3 region has the DNA TGTGCCAGCTCACCAGGGACAGGGTCCTGGGATACGCAGTATTTT. Its translation is CASSPGTGSWDTQYF.

This chain links TRBV5-1 with TRBJ2-3; D gene unclear. Germline loops: CDR1 SGHRS, CDR2 YFSETQ. This CDR3 contains 12 residues. Trimming took off 7 bases at V and 8 bases at J, with 14 bases between the two ends. The CDR3 DNA is TGCGCCAGCGTTTTCACAGACGGTACGCAGTATTTT. Translated, it gives CASVFTDGTQYF. The full variable domain, in which reference TRBV5-1 and TRBJ2-3 provide the parts outside the CDR3, is KAGVTQTPRYLIKTRGQQVTLSCSPISGHRSVSWYQQTPGQGLQFLFEYFSETQRNKGNFPGRFSGRQFSNSRSEMNVSTLELGDSALYLCASVFTDGTQYFGPGTRLTVL.

V gene TRBV30 combines with J gene TRBJ1-6; no reliable D call. V lost 5 bases, J lost 5 bases, and 13 bases lay in between. CDR1 is GTSNPN and CDR2 is SVGIG in the germline V gene (reference sequence). The CDR3 loop spans 14 amino acids. The CDR3 is CAWVGTPNNSPLHF. In DNA, the CDR3 is TGTGCCTGGGTCGGTACACCTAATAATTCACCCCTCCACTTT.

Regarding this clone: At the DNA level, this CDR3 is encoded by other sequences in the same sample as well. The rearrangement joins TRBV20-1 to TRBJ2-1; the D gene is possibly TRBD2 (5 bases). The CDR3 is 11 amino acids. The germline V gene has CDR1 DFQATT and CDR2 SNEGSKA (reference sequence). The ends were cut back, 6 bases at V and 4 bases at J, with 7 bases in the middle. DNA of the CDR3: TGCAGTGCCCGAGGGTACAATGAGCAGTTCTTC. Protein: CSARGYNEQFF.

V is TRBV29-1 and J is TRBJ2-7; 13 bases agree with TRBD2. Germline trimming cut 6 bases from V and 7 bases from J; bases unmatched to any gene: 9. Germline CDR1 SQVTM, CDR2 ANQGSEA. The CDR3 sequence is 14 residues long. For the CDR3, the DNA is TGCAGCGTCCTAGGACTAGCGGGAGTGGGTGAGCAGTACTTC. Its protein is CSVLGLAGVGEQYF.

The chain links TRBV5-5 to TRBJ1-2, with TRBD1 identical over 7 bases. The germline V gene has CDR1 SGHKS and CDR2 YYEKEE (reference sequence). Trimming removed 0 bases from V and 6 bases from J; junction bases left unmatched: 5. This CDR3 is 14 amino acids long. The DNA for the CDR3 is TGTGCCAGCAGCTTGGATGACAGGGCACATGGCTACACCTTC. Amino acid sequence: CASSLDDRAHGYTF. Full variable domain (rest looked up from reference TRBV5-5 and TRBJ1-2): DAGVTQSPTHLIKTRGQQVTLRCSPISGHKSVSWYQQVLGQGPQFIFQYYEKEERGRGNFPDRFSARQFPNYSSELNVNALLLGDSALYLCASSLDDRAHGYTFGSGTRLTVV.

This clone appeared once. The chain carries TRBV6-5 and TRBJ2-3; D not certain. Between the trimmed V and J ends, which lost 7 bases and 0 bases, there was a span of 2 bases. Per germline, CDR1 MNHEY and CDR2 SVGAGI. This CDR3 has 11 amino acids. The CDR3 protein is CASTSTDTQYF. The DNA for the CDR3 is TGTGCCAGCACTAGCACAGATACGCAGTATTTT.

The chain carries TRBV4-2 and TRBJ2-3; 12 positions agree with TRBD2. J gave up 0 bases and V 3 bases, and 4 bases lay outside the gene matches. CDR3 length: 17 residues. The germline V gene encodes CDR1 LGHNA and CDR2 YNFKEQ. In DNA form, the CDR3 reads TGTGCCAGCAGCCATGGGACTAGCGGGTCTAGCACAGATACGCAGTATTTT. Translation: CASSHGTSGSSTDTQYF.

This clone came up once. One end of the junction is discordant with germline, which a read error may explain. V usage is TRBV30 and J usage is TRBJ2-7; 9 nucleotides align to TRBD2. There are 15 residues in the CDR3. In germline, CDR1 is GTSNPN, CDR2 SVGIG (reference sequence). Here the CDR3 DNA reads TGTGCCGGGAGGACGAATAGCGGGAGCTCCTACGAGCAGTACTTC. Protein: CAGRTNSGSSYEQYF.

This clone has only a few counts. V is TRBV6-5 and J is TRBJ2-7; TRBD2 is a possible D gene (6 bases). Trimming stripped 10 bases from V and 7 bases from J, with 8 bases between. This CDR3 region has 9 residues. The germline V gene has CDR1 MNHEY and CDR2 SVGAGI. In DNA, the CDR3 is TGTGCCACGGCGGGGGAGCAGTACTTC. It encodes CATAGEQYF.

This sequence joins TRBV10-3 and TRBJ1-2; 10 bases line up with TRBD1. J lost 8 bases, V lost 3 bases, and 6 bases had no gene match. The length of the CDR3 is 14 residues. Germline CDR1 and CDR2: ENHRY and SYGVKD. CDR3 sequence: CAISDPTGGNGYTF. The CDR3 DNA reads as TGTGCCATCAGTGACCCGACAGGGGGCAACGGCTACACCTTC.

This clone has more than one count but fewer than ten. This sequence joins TRBV10-3 and TRBJ1-3; no clear D. The length of the CDR3 is 12 residues. V was clipped by 3 bases and J by 3 bases, with 3 bases between them. CDR1 ENHRY and CDR2 SYGVKD come from the germline V gene. The CDR3 spells CAISDFGNTIYF. The CDR3 DNA reads TGTGCCATCAGTGACTTTGGAAACACCATATATTTT.

A single count supports this clone. V usage is TRBV7-9 and J usage is TRBJ1-6; TRBD1 agrees at 10 bases. After removal of 5 bases from V and 7 bases from J, the junction contained 5 bases not matched to a gene. CDR1 and CDR2 (germline): SEHNR, FQNEAQ (reference sequence). This CDR3 region has 15 residues. CDR3 in DNA: TGTGCCAGCAGCAAGGCGACAGGGGGCAATTCACCCCTCCACTTT. This encodes CASSKATGGNSPLHF.

The J gene is TRBJ1-2, the V gene TRBV7-2, with 12 bases matching TRBD1. Trimming at V came to 2 bases and at J to 7 bases, leaving 5 bases not matched to a gene. This CDR3 region has 15 residues. CDR1 SGHTA and CDR2 FQGNSA come from the germline V gene. CDR3 protein: CASSLIGGQGAGYTF. The CDR3 nucleotides read TGTGCCAGCAGCTTAATAGGGGGACAGGGGGCTGGCTACACCTTC.

The chain uses TRBV6-1 and TRBJ1-3, with no clear D. This CDR3 region has 15 residues. Trimming stripped 4 bases from V and 0 bases from J, with 10 bases between. CDR1 is MNHNS and CDR2 is SASEGT in the germline V gene. The CDR3 DNA is TGTGCCAGCAGTGTGGACGGTTCCTCTGGAAACACCATATATTTT. Translation gives CASSVDGSSGNTIYF.

The rearrangement uses TRBV30 and TRBJ2-7, with D unresolved. The CDR3 runs to 15 residues. Germline V CDR1 and CDR2: GTSNPN, SVGIG (reference sequence). The germline V and J ends were trimmed by 6 bases and 2 bases, with 20 bases remaining between them. CDR3 sequence (DNA): TGTGCCTGCCGATGGGTGGGGATGGGTCCCTACGAGCAGTACTTC. Translated, it gives CACRWVGMGPYEQYF.

A single count supports this clone. J is TRBJ2-7 and V is TRBV5-1; no definite D call. The CDR3 is 13 residues long. Trimming removed 0 bases from V and 0 bases from J, with 4 bases in between. CDR1 is SGHRS, CDR2 YFSETQ, per germline. CDR3 in amino acids: CASSLVVSYEQYF. As DNA, the CDR3 is TGCGCCAGCAGCTTGGTTGTCTCCTACGAGCAGTACTTC.